The next 21 T cell receptor beta chains were all read from a single sample in a study of identical twins. TCRdb reprocessed the 5' RACE reads with MiXCR, giving one entry per CDR3 protein. Of 350,000 to 500,000 distinct CDR3 sequences listed, 18% are singletons. Sequenced input: naive T cells sorted from blood. These receptors were obtained from a man in his fifties or sixties in good health.

In this sample, this clonotype turned up many times. This sequence joins TRBV20-1 and TRBJ2-1, with 9 bases lining up with TRBD2. CDR3 length: 14 amino acids. In germline, CDR1 is DFQATT, CDR2 SNEGSKA (reference sequence). The V gene end was trimmed by 1 base and the J gene end by 3 bases; junction bases not matched to a gene: 1. The CDR3 DNA reads TGCAGTGCTAGAGGACTAGCGGTCTACAATGAGCAGTTCTTC. This encodes CSARGLAVYNEQFF.

This clonotype has at least ten counts. J is TRBJ1-3 and V is TRBV7-9; D not certain. V lost 1 base and J 0 bases, leaving 4 bases between the germline ends. The length of the CDR3 is 14 residues. Per germline, CDR1 SEHNR and CDR2 FQNEAQ (reference sequence). The chain's CDR3 is CASSLEYSGNTIYF. As DNA, the CDR3 is TGTGCCAGCAGCTTAGAATACTCTGGAAACACCATATATTTT.

This clonotype has a handful of counts. The chain combines TRBV20-1 with TRBJ2-5; D is perhaps TRBD2 (5 bases). The V end lost 6 bases, the J end lost 7 bases, and 18 bases lay between the germline ends. Germline V CDR1 and CDR2: DFQATT, SNEGSKA (reference sequence). The CDR3 sequence is 13 residues long. DNA for the CDR3: TGCAGTGCCCACCTGGACTCAGGAGGGACCCAGTACTTC. Protein: CSAHLDSGGTQYF.

A few counts support this clonotype. V gene TRBV18 combines with J gene TRBJ2-6; the D call may be TRBD1 or TRBD2 (5 bases each). The CDR3 is 15 amino acids. Trimming took off 2 bases at V and 4 bases at J, with 9 bases between the two ends. Germline values: CDR1 KGHSH, CDR2 LQKENI. The CDR3 reads CASSPEGPGANVLTF. DNA of the CDR3: TGTGCCAGCTCACCAGAGGGGCCAGGGGCCAACGTCCTGACTTTC. The full variable domain, completed using reference TRBV18 and TRBJ2-6, is NAGVMQNPRHLVRRRGQEARLRCSPMKGHSHVYWYRQLPEEGLKFMVYLQKENIIDESGMPKERFSAEFPKEGPSILRIQQVVRGDSAAYFCASSPEGPGANVLTFGAGSRLTVL.

J is TRBJ2-7 and V is TRBV11-2; the match to TRBD2 covers 8 bases. Germline CDR1 SGHAT, CDR2 FQNNGV. The V gene end was trimmed by 1 base and the J gene end by 0 bases; junction bases not matched to a gene: 11. CDR3 length equals 18 residues. The CDR3 protein is CASSLVLLAGRSSYEQYF. CDR3 sequence (DNA): TGTGCCAGCAGCTTAGTTTTATTAGCGGGGCGGAGCTCCTACGAGCAGTACTTC.

J is TRBJ2-4 and V is TRBV7-9; 7 nucleotides match TRBD1. The V gene end was trimmed by 1 base and the J gene end by 2 bases; junction bases not matched to a gene: 5. This CDR3 is built from 16 residues. Germline V gene sequence: CDR1 SEHNR, CDR2 FQNEAQ (reference sequence). The CDR3 coding sequence is TGTGCCAGCAGCTTAGAGGACAGGCTTACCAAAAACATTCAGTACTTC. Protein product: CASSLEDRLTKNIQYF. The entire variable domain, with the rest obtained from reference TRBV7-9 and TRBJ2-4, is as follows: DTGVSQNPRHKITKRGQNVTFRCDPISEHNRLYWYRQTLGQGPEFLTYFQNEAQLEKSRLLSDRFSAERPKGSFSTLEIQRTEQGDSAMYLCASSLEDRLTKNIQYFGAGTRLSVL.

The chain recombines TRBV20-1 with TRBJ1-2, with D hard to call. The CDR3 is 14 residues long. CDR1 is DFQATT, CDR2 SNEGSKA, per germline (reference sequence). V lost 0 bases and J lost 8, with 16 bases in between. In DNA form, the CDR3 reads TGCAGTGCTAGAGATGGGAAGGGTCCGAGCGGCTACACCTTC. Protein product: CSARDGKGPSGYTF.

The chain couples TRBV15 to TRBJ2-2; D is tentatively TRBD1 or TRBD2 (6 bases each). Germline CDR1 LNHNV, CDR2 YYDKDF (reference sequence). The CDR3 is 15 amino acids. V lost 1 base and J lost 6, with 12 bases in between. As DNA, the CDR3 is TGTGCCACCAGCAGAGTGGTCGGGGGCCCCGGGGAGCTGTTTTTT. It specifies CATSRVVGGPGELFF.

The rearrangement links TRBV5-1 to TRBJ2-1, with 7 bases aligning to TRBD1. The CDR3 is made up of 14 amino acids. Losses at the gene ends were 0 bases for V and 7 bases for J; bases not matched to a gene: 4. Germline CDR1 and CDR2: SGHRS and YFSETQ. The CDR3 DNA reads as TGCGCCAGCAGCTTGGTTGGGACAGCGAATGAGCAGTTCTTC. The encoded protein is CASSLVGTANEQFF.

The chain joins TRBV20-1 to TRBJ2-7, with D possibly TRBD1 on 5 matching bases. This CDR3 has 15 residues. Looked up from germline, CDR1 is DFQATT and CDR2 is SNEGSKA (reference sequence). V lost 1 base and J 2 bases, leaving 15 bases between the germline ends. CDR3 nucleotide sequence: TGCAGTGCTAGAGCGTACAGGACGGAGACCTACGAGCAGTACTTC. Its translation is CSARAYRTETYEQYF.

V usage is TRBV9 and J usage is TRBJ2-5; 12 bases are shared with TRBD2. The CDR3 covers 14 residues. Per the germline V gene, CDR1 is SGDLS and CDR2 is YYNGEE. Germline trimming cut 1 base from V and 5 bases from J; bases unmatched to any gene: 0. CDR3 sequence reads: CASSVLAGGETQYF. CDR3 nucleotide sequence: TGTGCCAGCAGCGTACTAGCGGGAGGGGAGACCCAGTACTTC.

This clonotype was seen repeatedly, ten times or more. The chain is built from TRBV20-1 and TRBJ1-6; unclear D gene. This CDR3 has 14 amino acids. Germline V gene data show CDR1 as DFQATT and CDR2 as SNEGSKA (reference sequence). V lost 3 bases, J lost 5 bases, and 11 bases lay in between. CDR3 sequence reads: CSARGGGNNSPLHF. Here the CDR3 DNA reads TGCAGTGCTAGGGGAGGCGGAAATAATTCACCCCTCCACTTT.

The chain couples TRBV4-2 to TRBJ1-3, with 8 bases identical to TRBD1. V shed 0 bases, J shed 0 bases, and the junction held 10 bases outside the gene matches. Germline V gene sequence: CDR1 LGHNA, CDR2 YNFKEQ. The CDR3 has 19 residues. The CDR3, as DNA: TGTGCCAGCAGCCAAGAGTTGAACAGGGGGGGAATCTCTGGAAACACCATATATTTT. Protein: CASSQELNRGGISGNTIYF.

The chain joins TRBV18 to TRBJ1-2; D not resolved. The germline V and J ends were trimmed by 2 bases and 0 bases, with 7 bases remaining between them. Per germline, CDR1 KGHSH and CDR2 LQKENI. This CDR3 is 14 amino acids long. DNA of the CDR3: TGTGCCAGCTCACCAACCCGGTCTAACTATGGCTACACCTTC. Translated: CASSPTRSNYGYTF.

This clonotype showed up just a few times. V gene TRBV5-1 combines with J gene TRBJ2-3, with D possibly being TRBD2 (6 bases). CDR1 SGHRS and CDR2 YFSETQ come from the germline V gene. The CDR3 has 15 residues. Between the trimmed V and J ends, which lost 2 bases and 0 bases, there was a span of 10 bases. CDR3 sequence: CASSFFGTSTDTQYF. The CDR3 bases are TGCGCCAGCAGCTTTTTCGGGACTAGCACAGATACGCAGTATTTT.

This clonotype has ten or more counts. This chain links TRBV20-1 with TRBJ2-2; tentatively, D is TRBD1 (6 bases). The germline V gene has CDR1 DFQATT and CDR2 SNEGSKA (reference sequence). The ends were cut back, 3 bases at V and 4 bases at J, with 9 bases in the middle. The CDR3 extends over 13 amino acids. The CDR3 loop is CSARGASTGELFF. The CDR3 DNA reads as TGCAGTGCTAGGGGGGCCAGCACCGGGGAGCTGTTTTTT.

Ten or more counts support this clonotype. The V and J genes are TRBV6-1 and TRBJ1-6; D is unresolved. Per the germline V gene, CDR1 is MNHNS and CDR2 is SASEGT. CDR3 length equals 15 residues. V was cut by 6 bases and J by 0 bases, with 9 bases left in between. DNA of the CDR3: TGTGCCAGCAGCCCTCAGAGCTCCTATAATTCACCCCTCCACTTT. Translation gives CASSPQSSYNSPLHF.

The chain links TRBV12-3 or TRBV12-4 to TRBJ1-1; possibly TRBD1 for D (5 bases). V was cut by 4 bases and J by 2 bases, with 11 bases left in between. The CDR3 is 14 residues long. This chain's CDR3 is CASSWDGENTEAFF. The CDR3 DNA is TGTGCCAGCAGTTGGGACGGGGAAAACACTGAAGCTTTCTTT.

This clonotype was observed a handful of times. The chain carries TRBV5-1 and TRBJ2-3; the match to TRBD2 covers 8 bases. The CDR3 spans 17 residues. Trimming cost V 0 bases and J 2 bases; bases outside gene matches: 8. Germline loops: CDR1 SGHRS, CDR2 YFSETQ. For the CDR3, the DNA is TGCGCCAGCAGCTTGGCCTCTTCTAGCGGGCTCACAGATACGCAGTATTTT. It specifies CASSLASSSGLTDTQYF. The full variable domain, rest sourced from reference TRBV5-1 and TRBJ2-3, is KAGVTQTPRYLIKTRGQQVTLSCSPISGHRSVSWYQQTPGQGLQFLFEYFSETQRNKGNFPGRFSGRQFSNSRSEMNVSTLELGDSALYLCASSLASSSGLTDTQYFGPGTRLTVL.

The chain uses TRBV4-2 and TRBJ2-1; 12 positions agree with TRBD2. Germline V gene lookup returns CDR1 LGHNA and CDR2 YNFKEQ. Unmatched junction bases numbered 5, after V lost 4 bases and J lost 7 bases. This CDR3 has 15 residues. CDR3 DNA sequence: TGTGCCAGCAGCCCACGACTAGCGGGGGAGAATGAGCAGTTCTTC. Its translation is CASSPRLAGENEQFF.

The J gene is TRBJ2-2, the V gene TRBV4-3; TRBD1 aligns across 7 bases. CDR3 length: 14 residues. The V segment lost 4 bases and the J segment 6 bases; nucleotides outside the gene matches: 5. The germline gives CDR1 LGHNA, CDR2 YSLEER. CDR3 sequence (DNA): TGCGCCAGCAGCCTTGACAGGGAATCCGGGGAGCTGTTTTTT. The encoded protein is CASSLDRESGELFF.